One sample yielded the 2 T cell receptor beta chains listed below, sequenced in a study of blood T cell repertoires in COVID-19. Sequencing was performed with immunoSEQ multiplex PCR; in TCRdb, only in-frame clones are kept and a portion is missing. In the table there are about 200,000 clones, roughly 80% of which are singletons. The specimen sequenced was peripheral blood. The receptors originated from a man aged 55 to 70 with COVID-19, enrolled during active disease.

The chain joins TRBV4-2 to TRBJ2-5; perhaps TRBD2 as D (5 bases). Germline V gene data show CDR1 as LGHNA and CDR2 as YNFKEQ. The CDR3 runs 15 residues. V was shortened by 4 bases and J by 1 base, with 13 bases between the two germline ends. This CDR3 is CASSPERRSQETQYF. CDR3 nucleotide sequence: TGTGCCAGCAGCCCAGAAAGGAGGAGCCAAGAGACCCAGTACTTC.

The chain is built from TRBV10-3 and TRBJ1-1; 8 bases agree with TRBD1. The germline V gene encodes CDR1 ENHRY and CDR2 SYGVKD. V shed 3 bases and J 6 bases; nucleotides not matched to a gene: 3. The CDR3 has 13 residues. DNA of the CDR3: TGTGCCATCAGTGACGGACAGGGCCCTGAAGCTTTCTTT. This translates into CAISDGQGPEAFF.